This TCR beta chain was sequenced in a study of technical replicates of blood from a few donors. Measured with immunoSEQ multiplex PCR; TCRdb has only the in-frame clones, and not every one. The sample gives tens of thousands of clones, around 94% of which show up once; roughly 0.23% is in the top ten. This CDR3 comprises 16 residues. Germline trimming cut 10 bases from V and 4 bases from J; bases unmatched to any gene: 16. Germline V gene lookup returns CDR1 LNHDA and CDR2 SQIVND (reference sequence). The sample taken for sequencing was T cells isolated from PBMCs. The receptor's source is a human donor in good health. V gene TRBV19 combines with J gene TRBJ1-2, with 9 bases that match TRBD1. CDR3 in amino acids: CATENQGTGGIYGYTF. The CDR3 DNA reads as TGTGCCACCGAGAACCAGGGAACAGGGGGCATCTATGGCTACACCTTC.